This T cell receptor beta chain appears in the sequencing data of a study of cytotoxic CD8 clonotypes in ibrutinib-treated CLL. Across the whole study: Specimens for response were gathered following a median 12 months of therapy, spanning 6 to 36.

This CDR3 comprises 15 residues. Deletions cut 3 bases from V and 1 base from J, with 12 bases between. Germline V gene lookup returns CDR1 WSHSY and CDR2 SAAADI. Measured with immunoSEQ multiplex PCR; TCRdb has only the in-frame clones, and not every one. The sample lists more than 25,000 clones; 76% were seen once. The sequencing used PBMCs, collected after 36 months of ibrutinib treatment. The TCR was taken from a human donor with chronic lymphocytic leukemia. The chain carries TRBV10-2 and TRBJ1-1, with D perhaps matching TRBD1 (5 bases). The CDR3 reads CASSEQDRWNTEAFF. CDR3 in DNA: TGCGCCAGCAGTGAACAGGACCGCTGGAACACTGAAGCTTTCTTT.